The rows below give T cell receptor beta chains drawn from one sample of a study of T cells in Graves' hyperthyroidism and ophthalmopathy. MiXCR, run by TCRdb on the multiplex PCR reads, gives a single entry per CDR3 protein. The sample includes 250,000 to 400,000 distinct CDR3 sequences, roughly 13% of them seen just once. Sequencing input: blood. Receptors were obtained from a woman aged 40 to 50 with Graves' ophthalmopathy. Both conserved end residues are part of each CDR3. The D gene is left open where the match is weak. Some rows have no size entry. The others give once, few or many, or a class for an expanded clone.

TRBV6-1	.	many	11	TRBJ1-1	CASRSTTEAFF	TGTGCCAGCAGAAGTACAACTGAAGCTTTCTTT
TRBV7-2	.	.	14	TRBJ2-7	CASSLGPLNYEQYF	TGTGCCAGCAGCTTGGGACCGCTTAACTACGAGCAGTACTTC
TRBV10-3	.	few	13	TRBJ1-1	CAISGRVNTEAFF	TGTGCCATCAGTGGCAGGGTGAACACTGAAGCTTTCTTT
TRBV4-1	.	many	14	TRBJ2-7	CASSQEGGLDEQYF	TGCGCCAGCAGCCAAGAAGGGGGTCTCGACGAGCAGTACTTC
TRBV20-1	.	many	11	TRBJ1-2	CSAMGNYGYTF	TGCAGTGCTATGGGAAACTATGGCTACACCTTC
TRBV24-1	TRBD1	many	13	TRBJ1-1	CATSVGGGTEAFF	TGTGCCACCAGTGTAGGGGGCGGCACTGAAGCTTTCTTT
TRBV30	.	.	17	TRBJ1-5	CAWGPTGHLISNQPQHF	TGTGCCTGGGGGCCTACGGGACACCTCATTAGCAATCAGCCCCAGCATTTT
TRBV5-1	TRBD1	few	18	TRBJ2-2	CASSFLPPGQGSIGELFF	TGCGCCAGCAGCTTCCTCCCTCCGGGACAGGGCTCAATCGGGGAGCTGTTTTTT
TRBV29-1	.	many	13	TRBJ2-7	CSVSQLSSYEQYF	TGCAGCGTGTCACAGTTAAGCTCCTACGAGCAGTACTTC
TRBV6-1	.	many	11	TRBJ1-5	CASSKGLSQHF	TGTGCCAGCAGTAAAGGGCTGTCCCAGCATTTT
TRBV2	.	few	17	TRBJ2-6	CASSETRDSTGANVLTF	TGTGCCAGCAGTGAAACCCGGGATTCGACCGGGGCCAACGTCCTGACTTTC
TRBV5-1	.	many	14	TRBJ2-3	CASSLPQSADTQYF	TGCGCCAGCAGCTTGCCCCAGAGCGCAGATACGCAGTATTTT
TRBV6-5	.	many	16	TRBJ2-7	CASSYEAGANSYEQYF	TGTGCCAGCAGTTACGAGGCAGGGGCGAACTCCTACGAGCAGTACTTC
TRBV20-1	.	many	13	TRBJ1-2	CSARVPGNYGYTF	TGCAGTGCTAGAGTCCCAGGAAACTATGGCTACACCTTC
TRBV3-1	TRBD2	.	17	TRBJ2-3	CASSHPIAGGPGDTQYF	TGTGCCAGCAGCCACCCTATAGCGGGGGGGCCGGGAGATACGCAGTATTTT
TRBV20-1	TRBD2	.	14	TRBJ2-5	CSASGSASGYPQYF	TGCAGTGCTAGTGGGAGTGCTAGCGGATACCCCCAGTACTTC
TRBV7-9	TRBD2	.	19	TRBJ2-2	CASSPRTSGRATDTGELFF	TGTGCCAGCAGCCCCCGGACTAGCGGGAGGGCCACCGACACCGGGGAGCTGTTTTTT
TRBV6-2/TRBV6-3	TRBD2	many	14	TRBJ2-3	CASRAGVSTDTQYF	TGTGCCAGCAGAGCGGGAGTCAGCACAGATACGCAGTATTTT
TRBV5-1	.	.	15	TRBJ1-5	CASSLAGRSNQPQHF	TGCGCCAGCAGCTTGGCTGGGCGCAGCAATCAGCCCCAGCATTTT
TRBV7-2	.	.	16	TRBJ2-2	CASSLVGAGGTGELFF	TGTGCCAGCAGCTTAGTGGGGGCAGGGGGGACCGGGGAGCTGTTTTTT
TRBV28	TRBD1	many	16	TRBJ1-5	CASSPHTQGMRQPQHF	TGTGCCAGCAGTCCTCATACACAGGGGATGCGTCAGCCCCAGCATTTT
TRBV4-1	.	.	13	TRBJ1-1	CASSQAFGVKAFF	TGCGCCAGCAGCCAAGCGTTTGGGGTGAAGGCTTTCTTT
TRBV11-2	TRBD2	.	13	TRBJ2-7	CASSVTSDYEQYF	TGTGCCAGCAGCGTGACTAGCGATTACGAGCAGTACTTC